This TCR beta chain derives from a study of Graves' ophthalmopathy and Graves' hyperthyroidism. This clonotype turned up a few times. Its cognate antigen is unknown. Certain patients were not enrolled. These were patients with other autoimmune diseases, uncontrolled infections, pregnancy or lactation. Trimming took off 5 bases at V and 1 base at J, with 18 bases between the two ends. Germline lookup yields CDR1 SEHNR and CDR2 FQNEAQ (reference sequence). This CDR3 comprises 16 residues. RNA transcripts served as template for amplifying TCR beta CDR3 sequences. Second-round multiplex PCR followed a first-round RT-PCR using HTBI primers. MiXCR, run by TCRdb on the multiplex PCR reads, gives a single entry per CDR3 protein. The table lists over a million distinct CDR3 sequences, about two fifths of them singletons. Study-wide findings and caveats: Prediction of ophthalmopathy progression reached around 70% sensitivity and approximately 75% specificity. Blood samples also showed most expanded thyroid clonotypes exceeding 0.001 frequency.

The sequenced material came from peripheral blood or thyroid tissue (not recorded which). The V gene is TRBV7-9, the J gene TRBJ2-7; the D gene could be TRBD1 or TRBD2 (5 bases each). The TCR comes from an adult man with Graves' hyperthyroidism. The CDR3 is CASSQATWDESYEQYF. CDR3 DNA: TGTGCCAGCAGCCAAGCGACTTGGGACGAATCCTACGAGCAGTACTTC. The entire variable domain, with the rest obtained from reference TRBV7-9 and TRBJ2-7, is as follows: DTGVSQNPRHKITKRGQNVTFRCDPISEHNRLYWYRQTLGQGPEFLTYFQNEAQLEKSRLLSDRFSAERPKGSFSTLEIQRTEQGDSAMYLCASSQATWDESYEQYFGPGTRLTVT.